The 14 T cell receptor beta chains below come from one sample, sequenced in a study of radiotherapy plus CTLA-4 blockade in lung cancer (dated by TCRdb to the late 2010s). The library was produced with the immunoSEQ multiplex PCR assay. TCRdb retrieved this table from immuneACCESS and kept in-frame rearrangements only. Not all clones are present; in checked studies, unresolved V genes account for under half, and no reason is known for the remainder. This sample gives about 120,000 clones in total; just under 80% of them show up just once. The top ten clonotypes cover 4% to 6% of the sample. Sample: peripheral blood, taken from a patient treated with radiotherapy plus ipilimumab. These receptors all come from a human donor with non-small cell lung cancer who had a partial response to radiotherapy plus ipilimumab.

The chain carries TRBV18 and TRBJ2-7; 12 bases align to TRBD2. CDR1 is KGHSH and CDR2 is LQKENI in the germline V gene. The CDR3 covers 16 residues. V dropped 4 bases and J dropped 5; count of bases not matched to a gene: 9. The CDR3 nucleotides are TGTGCCAGCTCACTCGCCTCAGGACTAGCGGGAAACGAGCAGTACGTC. Its protein product is CASSLASGLAGNEQYV.

The chain combines TRBV28 with TRBJ1-2; a weak D match, TRBD1 (5 bases). The CDR3 covers 15 residues. The germline CDR1 and CDR2 sequences are MDHEN and SYDVKM. Trimming removed 2 bases at V and 8 bases at J, with 18 bases between. The CDR3 DNA is TGTGCCAGCAGTTTAGGGAGGGGTAAACTATCGGGCTACACCTTC. As protein: CASSLGRGKLSGYTF.

The chain has TRBV6-5 and TRBJ2-4; the D gene is possibly TRBD1 (6 bases). The CDR3 loop spans 15 amino acids. CDR1 MNHEY and CDR2 SVGAGI come from the germline V gene. Trimming stripped 5 bases from V and 3 bases from J, with 14 bases between. CDR3 sequence (DNA): TGTGCCAGCAGTGACTACCAAGGGGGCAAAAACATTCAGTACTTC. It specifies CASSDYQGGKNIQYF.

The V call is TRBV9, the J call TRBJ2-2; D gene ambiguous. CDR3 length: 16 residues. Trimming left V 4 bases short and J 5 bases short, with 18 bases between. CDR1 is SGDLS and CDR2 is YYNGEE in the germline V gene. CDR3 protein: CASSTYERLLTGELFF. The CDR3 DNA sequence: TGTGCCAGCAGCACGTACGAAAGACTCTTAACCGGGGAGCTGTTTTTT.

There are a few counts of this clone. The CDR3 region has the DNA TGTGCCAGCAGCCCCAGGGCCGGCTCCTACAATGAGCAGTTCTTC. This encodes CASSPRAGSYNEQFF. The gene calls are TRBV7-8 and TRBJ2-1; D is possibly TRBD1 (5 bases). Germline assignment: CDR1 SGHVS and CDR2 FQNEAQ. The CDR3 has 15 residues. V shed 5 bases and J shed 0 bases, with 11 bases lying between them.

The chain recombines TRBV5-4 with TRBJ2-7; TRBD1 is a possible D gene (6 bases). CDR1 SGHNT and CDR2 YYREEE come from the germline V gene (reference sequence). V was shortened by 4 bases and J by 0 bases, with 20 bases between the two germline ends. The CDR3 spans 17 residues. The DNA of the CDR3 is TGTGCCAGCAGCGCAAAGACAGGCTCCAGGAGCTCCTACGAGCAGTACTTC. This translates into CASSAKTGSRSSYEQYF.

This clone appeared a single time. The chain employs TRBV6-1 and TRBJ2-7; 8 positions match TRBD1. The CDR3 covers 15 residues. Germline-derived CDR1 and CDR2 are MNHNS and SASEGT. The junction had 11 bases not matched to a gene; V was cut back by 6 bases and J by 4 bases. For the CDR3, the DNA is TGTGCCAGCAGCATTGGACAGGGTGCGTCGTACGAGCAGTACTTC. Protein sequence: CASSIGQGASYEQYF.

This clone has just one count. The V gene is TRBV6-5, the J gene TRBJ1-1, with D possibly matching TRBD1 (6 bases). The CDR3 is 14 amino acids. The germline V and J ends were trimmed by 4 bases and 4 bases, with 13 bases remaining between them. The germline V gene encodes CDR1 MNHEY and CDR2 SVGAGI. The CDR3 DNA sequence: TGTGCCAGCAGTTCCCGGCAGGGGAGCACTGAAGCTTTCTTT. It encodes CASSSRQGSTEAFF.

The chain joins TRBV11-1 to TRBJ2-7; the match to TRBD2 covers 7 bases. CDR1 and CDR2 (germline): SGHAT, FQDESV (reference sequence). Trimming at V came to 3 bases and at J to 0 bases, leaving 5 bases not matched to a gene. There are 15 residues in the CDR3. CDR3 nucleotides: TGTGCCAGCAGCTTGGGAGGGCCCAGCTCCTACGAGCAGTACTTC. The encoded protein is CASSLGGPSSYEQYF. Complete variable domain (other parts from reference TRBV11-1 and TRBJ2-7): EAEVAQSPRYKITEKSQAVAFWCDPISGHATLYWYRQILGQGPELLVQFQDESVVDDSQLPKDRFSAERLKGVDSTLKIQPAELGDSAMYLCASSLGGPSSYEQYFGPGTRLTVT.

The chain is built from TRBV28 and TRBJ2-3; D is possibly TRBD2 (7 bases). The CDR3 totals 15 residues. The germline V gene has CDR1 MDHEN and CDR2 SYDVKM. The ends were cut back, 2 bases at V and 3 bases at J, with 12 bases in the middle. This CDR3 is CASSLRGGPTDTQYF. CDR3 in DNA: TGTGCCAGCAGTTTAAGGGGGGGGCCGACAGATACGCAGTATTTT.

The chain joins TRBV6-5 to TRBJ2-7; TRBD1 might be the D (6 bases). Trimming removed 2 bases from V and 4 bases from J, with 9 bases in between. From germline, CDR1 is MNHEY and CDR2 SVGAGI. This CDR3 comprises 13 residues. The CDR3 is CASSYQGRYEQYF. The DNA for the CDR3 is TGTGCCAGCAGTTACCAGGGGCGGTACGAGCAGTACTTC.

The genes are TRBV23-1 and TRBJ1-5; 9 bases line up with TRBD1. TRBV23-1 is known as an ORF, though its function is uncertain. J lost 0 bases, V lost 0 bases, and 9 bases had no gene match. The CDR3 totals 19 residues. The CDR3 DNA follows: TGCGCCAGCAGTCAATCGGGTAGGGACAGGGACTATAGCAATCAGCCCCAGCATTTT. Its protein is CASSQSGRDRDYSNQPQHF.

The J gene is TRBJ1-1, the V gene TRBV5-5; maybe TRBD1 (5 bases). Per germline, CDR1 SGHKS and CDR2 YYEKEE (reference sequence). This CDR3 contains 14 residues. V was trimmed by 1 base and J by 3 bases, leaving 10 bases between them. The CDR3 sequence: CASSLTGWDTEAFF. CDR3 DNA: TGTGCCAGCAGCTTGACAGGATGGGACACTGAAGCTTTCTTT.

This chain uses TRBV5-1 with TRBJ2-3; a possible D gene is TRBD2 (6 bases). The CDR3 consists of 15 residues. Germline CDR1 SGHRS, CDR2 YFSETQ. V was cut by 2 bases and J by 0 bases, with 10 bases left in between. The CDR3 DNA is TGCGCCAGCAGCTTCCGGGGGTTGAGCACAGATACGCAGTATTTT. Its translation is CASSFRGLSTDTQYF.